This T cell receptor (beta chain) comes out of a study of glioma-infiltrating T cells after dendritic cell vaccination. Study-wide background: The vaccine used monocyte-derived dendritic cells pulsed overnight with autologous tumor lysate. Patients received three intradermal dendritic cell vaccine injections at biweekly intervals.

The time point here: after dendritic cell vaccination, including at tumor progression/relapse. None of the glioblastoma patients had an isocitrate dehydrogenase mutation. The CDR3 covers 17 residues. Germline V gene lookup returns CDR1 SEHNR and CDR2 FQNEAQ (reference sequence). V shed 3 bases, J shed 5 bases, and the junction held 12 bases outside the gene matches. The primer mix had 60 V beta and 13 J beta primers. Using immunoSEQ multiplex PCR, the repertoire was profiled, and TCRdb retains in-frame clones only, with some absent. The sample records 85,000 or so clones, around 85% being singletons. The sequenced sample was blood, obtained after dendritic cell vaccination. V and J are TRBV7-9 and TRBJ2-1; 8 bases align to TRBD2. This sequence was found in a human donor with glioblastoma. CDR3 region: CASSLGLISGGNNEQFF. Written as DNA, the CDR3 is TGTGCCAGCAGCTTGGGTCTTATAAGCGGGGGTAACAATGAGCAGTTCTTC.